Shown below are 11 T cell receptor beta chains from a single sample sequenced in a study of T cell responses to AZD1222 COVID-19 vaccine. This table comes from immunoSEQ multiplex PCR, and its TCRdb copy is limited to in-frame clones, with some not included. Among over 120,000 clones listed, 85% to 95% were seen once. This specimen consisted of peripheral blood, obtained on day 0 of AZD1222 vaccination. The receptors come from an adult in good health.

The V call is TRBV19, the J call TRBJ2-4; D perhaps matches TRBD1 (5 bases). V lost 5 bases and J lost 6, with 14 bases in between. CDR1 LNHDA and CDR2 SQIVND come from the germline V gene (reference sequence). CDR3 length equals 14 residues. CDR3 in DNA: TGTGCCAGTAGTCTGCGACAGAAGGGAAACATTCAGTACTTC. This translates into CASSLRQKGNIQYF.

This chain joins TRBV30 and TRBJ2-1; maybe TRBD2 (5 bases). Trimming removed 3 bases at V and 3 bases at J, with 12 bases between. The germline V gene has CDR1 GTSNPN and CDR2 SVGIG (reference sequence). The CDR3 spans 14 residues. The DNA for the CDR3 is TGTGCCTGGAGCCCGGGGAGAAACTACAATGAGCAGTTCTTC. This translates into CAWSPGRNYNEQFF. The entire variable domain, with the rest obtained from reference TRBV30 and TRBJ2-1, is as follows: SQTIHQWPATLVQPVGSPLSLECTVEGTSNPNLYWYRQAAGRGLQLLFYSVGIGQISSEVPQNLSASRPQDRQFILSSKKLLLSDSGFYLCAWSPGRNYNEQFFGPGTRLTVL.

The rearrangement links TRBV11-3 to TRBJ2-3; D is uncertain. V was clipped by 4 bases and J by 6 bases, with 8 bases between them. Germline assignment: CDR1 SGHNT and CDR2 YENEEA. This CDR3 spans 12 amino acids. The CDR3 sequence: CASSSYLDTQYF. DNA of the CDR3: TGTGCCAGCAGCTCCTACCTGGATACGCAGTATTTT.

This rearrangement joins TRBV19 to TRBJ2-1, with D perhaps given as TRBD1 or TRBD2 (5 bases each). Germline assignment: CDR1 LNHDA and CDR2 SQIVND (reference sequence). The V end was cut by 2 bases, the J end by 4 bases, with 9 bases between. The CDR3 extends over 14 amino acids. The chain's CDR3 is CASSIMGPYNEQFF. Here the CDR3 DNA reads TGTGCCAGTAGTATAATGGGACCTTACAATGAGCAGTTCTTC.

The J gene is TRBJ2-7, the V gene TRBV19; no firm D call. This CDR3 is built from 14 residues. Germline CDR1 and CDR2: LNHDA and SQIVND (reference sequence). V was pared by 6 bases and J by 0 bases, with 12 bases between. This CDR3 is CASRVTESSYEQYF. CDR3 DNA sequence: TGTGCCAGTAGGGTGACGGAGAGCTCCTACGAGCAGTACTTC.

V gene TRBV9 combines with J gene TRBJ1-6; perhaps TRBD1 as D (5 bases). Trimming removed 0 bases at V and 11 bases at J, with 9 bases between. This CDR3 has 13 residues. Per the germline V gene, CDR1 is SGDLS and CDR2 is YYNGEE. Here the CDR3 DNA reads TGTGCCAGCAGCGTAGAAGGGGTCCCACCCCTCCACTTT. It translates to CASSVEGVPPLHF.

A remark on this clone: At one of its ends the junction is not consistent with the germline gene, which may arise from a read error. The gene calls are TRBV7-7 and TRBJ2-2; TRBD1 might be the D (5 bases). Per germline, CDR1 SSHAT and CDR2 FNYEAQ (reference sequence). This CDR3 comprises 16 residues. CDR3 nucleotides: TGTGCTAGCAGCTTATGGGCAGGGTCGAACACCGGGGAGCTGTTTTTT. Encoded protein: CASSLWAGSNTGELFF.

The CDR3 region has the DNA TGTGCCAGCTCACCGCTCAGAGGACAGGGTACCGGCTACACCTTC. The encoded protein is CASSPLRGQGTGYTF. The rearrangement links TRBV18 to TRBJ1-2, with 8 bases lining up with TRBD1. J gave up 8 bases and V 3 bases, and 11 bases lay outside the gene matches. Germline lookup yields CDR1 KGHSH and CDR2 LQKENI. The CDR3 extends over 15 amino acids.

This clone has only one observation. The J gene is TRBJ2-3, the V gene TRBV6-5; possibly TRBD2 for D (6 bases). Trimming took off 0 bases at V and 2 bases at J, with 12 bases between the two ends. Germline CDR1 and CDR2: MNHEY and SVGAGI. The CDR3 loop spans 16 amino acids. Written as DNA, the CDR3 is TGTGCCAGCAGTTACTCGCCGGGGGTGACCACAGATACGCAGTATTTT. As protein: CASSYSPGVTTDTQYF.

The chain employs TRBV19 and TRBJ2-2, with TRBD1 as a possible D gene (5 bases). This CDR3 region has 13 residues. The V end was cut by 5 bases, the J end by 4 bases, with 8 bases between. Per germline, CDR1 LNHDA and CDR2 SQIVND (reference sequence). The CDR3 nucleotides read TGTGCCAGTAGTTCCAGGGTCACCGGGGAGCTGTTTTTT. This sequence encodes CASSSRVTGELFF.

This chain uses TRBV6-6 with TRBJ1-2; possibly TRBD1 for D (5 bases). Per germline, CDR1 MNHNY and CDR2 SVGAGI (reference sequence). Trimming shortened V by 5 bases and J by 8 bases, and 15 bases separated the two germline ends. The CDR3 has 13 residues. Here the CDR3 reads CASSPSDSYGYTF. In DNA form, the CDR3 reads TGTGCCAGCAGTCCTTCCGACAGTTACGGCTACACCTTC.